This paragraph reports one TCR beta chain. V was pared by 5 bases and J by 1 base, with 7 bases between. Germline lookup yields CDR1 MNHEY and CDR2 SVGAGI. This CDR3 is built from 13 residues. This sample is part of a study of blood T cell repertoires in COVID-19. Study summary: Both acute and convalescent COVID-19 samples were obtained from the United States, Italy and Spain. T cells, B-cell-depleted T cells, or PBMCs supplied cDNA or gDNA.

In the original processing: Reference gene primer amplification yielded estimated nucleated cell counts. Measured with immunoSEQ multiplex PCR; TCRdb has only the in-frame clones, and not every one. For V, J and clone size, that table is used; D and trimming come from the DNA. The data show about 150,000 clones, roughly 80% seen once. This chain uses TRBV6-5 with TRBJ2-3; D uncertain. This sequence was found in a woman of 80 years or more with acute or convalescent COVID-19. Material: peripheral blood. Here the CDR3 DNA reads TGTGCCAGCAGTCGCGCCGGCACAGATACGCAGTATTTT. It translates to CASSRAGTDTQYF.